A single sample gave rise to the 5 T cell receptor beta chains below, sequenced in a study of sequential checkpoint blockade in melanoma. Generated by immunoSEQ multiplex PCR, the TCRdb table keeps only in-frame clones and is missing some. The repertoire includes approximately 11,000 clones, roughly four fifths of them detected once, and 10% sits in the top ten. Treatment described: randomized to nivolumab then ipilimumab (arm A) or the reverse (arm B). Sequenced material: CD8+ T cells sorted from blood (inferred from file names), taken from a patient given nivolumab and ipilimumab in sequence. These receptors were taken from a human donor with melanoma.

The CDR3, as DNA: TGCGCCAGCAGCCAAAAGAGTTCTAACTATGGCTACACCTTC. Translating it yields CASSQKSSNYGYTF. The chain carries TRBV4-1 and TRBJ1-2; D ambiguous. The V end lost 2 bases, the J end lost 0 bases, and 7 bases lay between the germline ends. CDR1 and CDR2 (germline): MGHRA, YSYEKL. The CDR3 length is 14 residues.

The chain carries TRBV2 and TRBJ2-1; D possibly corresponds to TRBD2 (6 bases). The V end was cut by 6 bases, the J end by 5 bases, with 11 bases between. This CDR3 spans 13 amino acids. The V gene's germline CDR1 is SNHLY and CDR2 FYNNEI. The CDR3 nucleotides are TGTGCCAGCAGGGGGGGAGGTAACAATGAGCAGTTCTTC. This sequence encodes CASRGGGNNEQFF.

CDR3 in DNA: TGTGCCAGCAGTTTATTCGCATTGGGAGAAGAGACCCAGTACTTC. It specifies CASSLFALGEETQYF. The chain couples TRBV27 to TRBJ2-5; tentative D call: TRBD2 (5 bases). The CDR3 totals 15 residues. Per germline, CDR1 MNHEY and CDR2 SMNVEV (reference sequence). Deletions cut 1 base from V and 3 bases from J, with 12 bases between.

This chain joins TRBV7-6 and TRBJ2-1, with D maybe TRBD2 (6 bases). Trimming shortened V by 1 base and J by 0 bases, and 10 bases separated the two germline ends. This CDR3 contains 16 residues. Germline V lookup: CDR1 SGHVS, CDR2 FNYEAQ. CDR3 in DNA: TGTGCCAGCAGCTTAGTAATTAGCGGCTCCTACAATGAGCAGTTCTTC. This gives the protein CASSLVISGSYNEQFF.

The table lists this clone with a few counts. The rearrangement links TRBV19 to TRBJ1-5, with D hard to call. CDR3 size: 12 residues. CDR1 is LNHDA and CDR2 is SQIVND in the germline V gene (reference sequence). Trimming removed 7 bases from V and 1 base from J, with 5 bases in between. CDR3 amino acids: CASTFSNQPQHF. CDR3 bases: TGTGCCAGTACGTTCAGCAATCAGCCCCAGCATTTT. Filled out from reference TRBV19 and TRBJ1-5, the complete variable domain reads DGGITQSPKYLFRKEGQNVTLSCEQNLNHDAMYWYRQDPGQGLRLIYYSQIVNDFQKGDIAEGYSVSREKKESFPLTVTSAQKNPTAFYLCASTFSNQPQHFGDGTRLSIL.